The clone carrying this T cell receptor beta chain is identified as medium-sized (0.01 to 0.1%) from frequency. Germline-derived CDR1 and CDR2 are SGHRS and YFSETQ. CDR3 size: 19 residues. The data belong to a study of CD8 T cells in cerebrospinal fluid in Alzheimer's disease. For each CDR3 protein, TCRdb gives one entry from its re-call of the 10x single-cell sequencing reads, without DNA. Listed are roughly 1,400 distinct CDR3 sequences; roughly 10% falls within the top ten. The sequenced sample consisted of cerebrospinal fluid. This clonotype originated in a human donor with mild cognitive impairment. The chain joins TRBV5-1 to TRBJ2-3; no DNA is available, so the TRBD1 call from TCRdb remains unchecked. CDR3 protein: CASTGSPRATDSTTDTQYF.